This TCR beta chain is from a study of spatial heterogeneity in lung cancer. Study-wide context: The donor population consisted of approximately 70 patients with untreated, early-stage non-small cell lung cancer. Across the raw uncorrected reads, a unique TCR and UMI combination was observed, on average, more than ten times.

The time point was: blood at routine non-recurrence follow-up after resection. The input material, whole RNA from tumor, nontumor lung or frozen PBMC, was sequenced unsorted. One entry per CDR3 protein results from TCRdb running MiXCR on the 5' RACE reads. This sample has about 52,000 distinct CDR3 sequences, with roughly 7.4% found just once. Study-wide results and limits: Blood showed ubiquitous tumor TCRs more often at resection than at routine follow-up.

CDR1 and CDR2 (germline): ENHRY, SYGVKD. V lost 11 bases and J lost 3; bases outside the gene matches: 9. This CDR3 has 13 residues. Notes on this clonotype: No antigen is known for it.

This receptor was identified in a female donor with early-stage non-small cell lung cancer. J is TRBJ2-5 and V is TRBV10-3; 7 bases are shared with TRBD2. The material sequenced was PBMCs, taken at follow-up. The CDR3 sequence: CAQMGGIKETQYF. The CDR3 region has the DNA TGTGCCCAGATGGGGGGGATCAAAGAGACCCAGTACTTC.